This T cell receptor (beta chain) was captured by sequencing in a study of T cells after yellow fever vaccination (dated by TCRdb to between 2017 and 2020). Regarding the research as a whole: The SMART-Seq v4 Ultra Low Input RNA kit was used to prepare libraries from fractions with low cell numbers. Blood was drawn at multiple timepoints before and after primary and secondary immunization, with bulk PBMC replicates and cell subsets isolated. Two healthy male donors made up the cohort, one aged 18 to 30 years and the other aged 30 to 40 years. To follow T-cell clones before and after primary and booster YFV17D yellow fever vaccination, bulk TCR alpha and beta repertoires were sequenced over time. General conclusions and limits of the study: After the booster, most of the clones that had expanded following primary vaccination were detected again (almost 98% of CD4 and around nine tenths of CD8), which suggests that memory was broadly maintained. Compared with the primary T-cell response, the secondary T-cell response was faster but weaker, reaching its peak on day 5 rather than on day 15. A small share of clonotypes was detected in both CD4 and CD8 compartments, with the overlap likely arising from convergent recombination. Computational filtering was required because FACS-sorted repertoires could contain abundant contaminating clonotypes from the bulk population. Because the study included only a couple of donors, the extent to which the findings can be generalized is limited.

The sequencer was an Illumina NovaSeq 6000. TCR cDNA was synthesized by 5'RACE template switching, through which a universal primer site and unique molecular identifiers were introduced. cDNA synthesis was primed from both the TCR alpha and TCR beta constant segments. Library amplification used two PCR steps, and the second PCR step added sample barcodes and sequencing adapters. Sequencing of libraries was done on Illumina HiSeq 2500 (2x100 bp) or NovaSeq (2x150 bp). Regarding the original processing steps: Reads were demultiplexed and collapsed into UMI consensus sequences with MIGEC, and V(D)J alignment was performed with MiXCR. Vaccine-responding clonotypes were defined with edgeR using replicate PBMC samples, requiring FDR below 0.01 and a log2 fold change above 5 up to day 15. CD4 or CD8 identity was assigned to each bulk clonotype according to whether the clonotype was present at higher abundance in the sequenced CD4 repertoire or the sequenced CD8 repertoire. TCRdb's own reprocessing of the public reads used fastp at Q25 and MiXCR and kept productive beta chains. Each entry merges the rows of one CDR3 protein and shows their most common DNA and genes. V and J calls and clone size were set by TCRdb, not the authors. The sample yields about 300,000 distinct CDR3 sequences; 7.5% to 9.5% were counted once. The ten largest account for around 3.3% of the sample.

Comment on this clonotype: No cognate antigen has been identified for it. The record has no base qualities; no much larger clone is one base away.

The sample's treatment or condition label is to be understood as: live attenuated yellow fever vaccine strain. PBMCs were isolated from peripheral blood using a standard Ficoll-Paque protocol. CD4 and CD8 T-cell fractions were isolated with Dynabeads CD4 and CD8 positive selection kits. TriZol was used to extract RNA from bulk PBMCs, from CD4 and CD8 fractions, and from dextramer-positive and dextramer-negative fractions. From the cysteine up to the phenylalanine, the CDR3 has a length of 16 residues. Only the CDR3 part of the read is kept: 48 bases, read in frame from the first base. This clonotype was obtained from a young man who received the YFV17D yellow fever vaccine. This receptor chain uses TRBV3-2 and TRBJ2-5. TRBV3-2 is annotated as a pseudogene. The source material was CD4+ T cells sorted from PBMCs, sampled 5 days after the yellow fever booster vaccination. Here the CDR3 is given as CASSQDRPLLQETQYF. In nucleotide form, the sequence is TGTGCCAGCAGCCAAGATCGGCCTCTCTTACAAGAGACCCAGTACTTC.